Presented here are 18 T cell receptor beta chains from one specimen sequenced in a study of blood T cell repertoires in COVID-19. Repertoires were generated with immunoSEQ multiplex PCR, while TCRdb's copy carries only in-frame clones and drops some. The sample holds roughly 85,000 clones, 86% seen once. Sequencing was done on a sample of peripheral blood. The source of these receptors is a man in his forties or fifties with active or convalescent COVID-19.

The V and J genes are TRBV6-5 and TRBJ2-5; 10 bases map to TRBD2. The CDR3 contains 14 residues. With V trimmed by 5 bases and J by 4 bases, 4 bases remained unmatched. Germline V CDR1 and CDR2: MNHEY, SVGAGI. The CDR3 here is CASSKSSGGETQYF. CDR3 bases: TGTGCCAGCAGTAAATCTAGCGGGGGAGAGACCCAGTACTTC.

The chain uses TRBV5-1 and TRBJ1-3; no clear D gene. Germline CDR1 and CDR2: SGHRS and YFSETQ. Trimming took off 5 bases at V and 9 bases at J, with 18 bases between the two ends. The CDR3 consists of 14 residues. The CDR3 region has the DNA TGCGCCAGCAGTCAGAACCAGGAAGGTGGCACCATATATTTT. Encoded protein: CASSQNQEGGTIYF.

The chain links TRBV24-1 to TRBJ1-5; D is possibly TRBD1 (5 bases). Per germline, CDR1 KGHDR and CDR2 SFDVKD. This CDR3 is built from 15 residues. With 3 bases removed from V and 7 bases from J, the gap between germline ends came to 15 bases. DNA of the CDR3: TGTGCCACCAGTGATAATACAGGATTTAGGCAGCCCCAGCATTTT. Protein product: CATSDNTGFRQPQHF.

J is TRBJ2-2 and V is TRBV10-3; 7 positions match TRBD1. This CDR3 has 16 amino acids. V lost 5 bases and J lost 2; bases outside the gene matches: 8. Germline loops: CDR1 ENHRY, CDR2 SYGVKD. Written as DNA, the CDR3 is TGTGCCATCAGTAGGGACAGAACTCAAAACACCGGGGAGCTGTTTTTT. Amino acid sequence: CAISRDRTQNTGELFF.

The chain couples TRBV23-1 to TRBJ2-5; a weak D match, TRBD2 (5 bases). TRBV23-1 is assigned to the ORF class and has an uncertain function. Trimming removed 3 bases at V and 1 base at J, with 9 bases between. This CDR3 comprises 14 residues. As DNA, the CDR3 is TGCGCCAGCAGTCATGGGGAGAGCCAAGAGACCCAGTACTTC. This encodes CASSHGESQETQYF.

J is TRBJ2-2 and V is TRBV5-1; 11 bases align to TRBD2. The length of the CDR3 is 16 residues. V shed 4 bases, J shed 5 bases, and the junction held 7 bases outside the gene matches. CDR1 SGHRS and CDR2 YFSETQ come from the germline V gene. Here the CDR3 DNA reads TGCGCCAGCAGCCCTACTAGCGGGAGTGCGACCGGGGAGCTGTTTTTT. This gives the protein CASSPTSGSATGELFF.

This sequence joins TRBV4-3 and TRBJ2-3; D might be TRBD1 (6 bases). The CDR3 length is 15 residues. The germline CDR1 and CDR2 sequences are LGHNA and YSLEER. The ends were cut back, 1 base at V and 2 bases at J, with 10 bases in the middle. The CDR3 protein is CASSQVGQNTDTQYF. CDR3 DNA: TGCGCCAGCAGCCAAGTCGGACAGAACACAGATACGCAGTATTTT.

The chain is built from TRBV5-1 and TRBJ2-3, with TRBD1 matching 7 bases. The CDR3 length is 17 residues. V trimming: 4 bases; J trimming: 1 base; junction bases outside the gene matches: 12. Germline V gives CDR1 SGHRS, CDR2 YFSETQ. CDR3 sequence: CASSLIPRDRRTDTQYF. CDR3 bases: TGCGCCAGCAGCCTGATACCCCGGGACAGACGCACAGATACGCAGTATTTT.

The V gene is TRBV5-4, the J gene TRBJ2-2, with a tentative D call TRBD2 (5 bases). This CDR3 spans 14 amino acids. CDR1 is SGHNT, CDR2 YYREEE, per germline (reference sequence). V gave up 4 bases and J gave up 5 bases, with 12 bases separating them. This CDR3 is CASSLTGKTGELFF. CDR3 DNA sequence: TGTGCCAGCAGCCTAACGGGAAAGACCGGGGAGCTGTTTTTT.

Written as DNA, the CDR3 is TGCCCCCGCCCCCGACAGGGGGTAAACACCGGGGAGCTGTTTTTT. This sequence encodes CPRPRQGVNTGELFF. The J gene is TRBJ2-2, the V gene TRBV23-1; 9 bases map to TRBD1. TRBV23-1 is flagged as an ORF with uncertain function. This CDR3 comprises 15 residues.

V usage is TRBV29-1 and J usage is TRBJ1-5; D is unresolved. With 5 bases removed from V and 5 bases from J, the gap between germline ends came to 13 bases. This CDR3 is 13 amino acids long. In germline, CDR1 is SQVTM, CDR2 ANQGSEA. The CDR3: CSVKSTEDQPQHF. CDR3 nucleotides: TGCAGCGTTAAATCAACCGAGGATCAGCCCCAGCATTTT.

The chain's CDR3 is CASSLEVGQGSYEQYF. The CDR3 region has the DNA TGTGCCAGCAGCTTAGAGGTAGGACAGGGATCCTACGAGCAGTACTTC. This rearrangement joins TRBV13 to TRBJ2-7; 8 bases are a match to TRBD1. Germline CDR1 and CDR2: PRHDT and FYEKMQ (reference sequence). Trimming took 1 base from V and 1 from J; bases not matched to a gene: 6. The CDR3 runs to 16 residues. The whole variable domain, filled in from reference TRBV13 and TRBJ2-7, reads AAGVIQSPRHLIKEKRETATLKCYPIPRHDTVYWYQQGPGQDPQFLISFYEKMQSDKGSIPDRFSAQQFSDYHSELNMSSLELGDSALYFCASSLEVGQGSYEQYFGPGTRLTVT.

The chain employs TRBV5-1 and TRBJ1-1, with TRBD1 as a possible D gene (5 bases). V dropped 4 bases and J dropped 3 bases, with 16 bases sitting between them. The CDR3 contains 15 residues. The germline gives CDR1 SGHRS, CDR2 YFSETQ. DNA for the CDR3: TGCGCCAGCAGCCCAAATCTGGTAGGGGACACTGAAGCTTTCTTT. Translating gives CASSPNLVGDTEAFF.

As regards this clone: Other DNA sequences of this sample code for an identical CDR3. The chain joins TRBV6-5 to TRBJ2-5; a weak D match, TRBD1 (5 bases). The CDR3 sequence is 13 residues long. The germline V and J ends were trimmed by 2 bases and 5 bases, with 9 bases remaining between them. Germline V CDR1 and CDR2: MNHEY, SVGAGI. CDR3: CASSYRGGETQYF. In nucleotides, the CDR3 is TGTGCCAGCAGTTACAGGGGTGGGGAGACCCAGTACTTC.

The V gene is TRBV2, the J gene TRBJ1-5; perhaps TRBD1 as D (5 bases). The V gene's germline CDR1 is SNHLY and CDR2 FYNNEI. Between the trimmed V and J ends, which lost 3 bases and 1 base, there was a span of 13 bases. This CDR3 comprises 16 residues. CDR3 amino acids: CASSEGGGRSNQPQHF. The DNA for the CDR3 is TGTGCCAGCAGTGAGGGGGGTGGAAGGAGCAATCAGCCCCAGCATTTT.

This clone was counted once. The chain combines TRBV10-3 with TRBJ2-5, with 7 bases matching TRBD2. This CDR3 has 13 amino acids. Germline V gene data show CDR1 as ENHRY and CDR2 as SYGVKD. V trimming: 0 bases; J trimming: 7 bases; junction bases outside the gene matches: 2. This CDR3 reads CAISESTGGTQYF. The CDR3 DNA follows: TGTGCCATCAGTGAGTCGACGGGAGGGACCCAGTACTTC.

The rearrangement uses TRBV2 and TRBJ2-7; unclear D gene. V was pared by 0 bases and J by 3 bases, with 3 bases between. The CDR3 has 12 amino acids. Germline V CDR1 and CDR2: SNHLY, FYNNEI. This CDR3 reads CASSEANYEQYF. The CDR3 DNA is TGTGCCAGCAGTGAAGCCAACTACGAGCAGTACTTC.

The chain employs TRBV5-6 and TRBJ2-6, with D perhaps TRBD2 (5 bases). The CDR3 consists of 16 residues. V lost 2 bases and J lost 1, with 10 bases in between. Germline V gene lookup returns CDR1 SGHDT and CDR2 YYEEEE. CDR3 protein: CASSFSSGSGANVLTF. The CDR3 DNA reads TGTGCCAGCAGCTTCAGTTCGGGGTCTGGGGCCAACGTCCTGACTTTC.